This TCR beta chain appears in the sequencing data of a study of blood T cell repertoires in COVID-19. Study overall: From T cells, B-cell-depleted T cells, or PBMCs came the material, which was cDNA or gDNA.

The V segment lost 2 bases and the J segment 3 bases; nucleotides outside the gene matches: 3. The CDR3 covers 16 residues. Per the germline V gene, CDR1 is MNHNY and CDR2 is SVGAGI (reference sequence). Here immunoSEQ multiplex PCR was the method, and the copy in TCRdb shows in-frame clones only, minus some. The repertoire holds approximately 140,000 clones, about 90% seen once, with 5.5% to 7.5% in the top ten. The chain couples TRBV6-6 to TRBJ2-1; TRBD2 aligns across 11 bases. Sequenced material: peripheral blood. The receptor comes from an elderly man with acute or convalescent COVID-19. The DNA of the CDR3 is TGTGCCAGCAGTTACCCGACTAGCGGGGACTACAATGAGCAGTTCTTC. Amino acids: CASSYPTSGDYNEQFF.